Included here is one T cell receptor beta chain sequence, with context. Antigen: not known. In the PCR, 60 Vbeta and 13 Jbeta primers were used. Produced via immunoSEQ multiplex PCR; TCRdb's table is partial and in-frame only. The sample lists 150,000 to 200,000 clones, 65% to 85% occurring once. These data belong to a study of cytomegalovirus exposure and HLA in healthy donors. CDR1 is SGHAT, CDR2 FQNNGV, per germline. The ends were cut back, 5 bases at V and 5 bases at J, with 15 bases in the middle. There are 15 residues in the CDR3. General study findings and limits: As a later analysis revealed, the rate of TCR association differed by HLA locus, with DRB1 most and HLA-C fewest.

The clonotype comes from a woman in her 30s in good health and CMV-seropositive. The sample consisted of PBMCs. The chain couples TRBV11-2 to TRBJ1-4; no firm D call. In DNA, the CDR3 is TGTGCCAGCAGCCGCGACGAGGTTGGAAATGAAAAACTGTTTTTT. Protein sequence: CASSRDEVGNEKLFF.